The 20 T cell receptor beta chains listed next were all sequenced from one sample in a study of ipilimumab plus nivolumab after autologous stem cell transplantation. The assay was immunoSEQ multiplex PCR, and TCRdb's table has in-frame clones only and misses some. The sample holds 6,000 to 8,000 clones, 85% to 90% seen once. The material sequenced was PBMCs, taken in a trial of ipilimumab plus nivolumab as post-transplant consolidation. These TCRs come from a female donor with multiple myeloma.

CDR3 sequence reads: CSVLPGQRNTEAFF. The CDR3 DNA reads as TGCAGCGTTCTACCGGGACAGCGGAACACTGAAGCTTTCTTT. The J gene is TRBJ1-1, the V gene TRBV29-1; 7 bases match TRBD1. Germline V gene data show CDR1 as SQVTM and CDR2 as ANQGSEA. This CDR3 spans 14 amino acids. V was pared by 5 bases and J by 1 base, with 7 bases of the junction left unmatched.

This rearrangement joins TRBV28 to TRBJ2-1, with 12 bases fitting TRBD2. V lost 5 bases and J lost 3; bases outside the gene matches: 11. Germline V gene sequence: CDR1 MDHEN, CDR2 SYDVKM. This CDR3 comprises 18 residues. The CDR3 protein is CASSDGTSGFYLYNEQFF. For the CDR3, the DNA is TGTGCCAGCAGTGACGGGACTAGCGGGTTCTACCTCTACAATGAGCAGTTCTTC. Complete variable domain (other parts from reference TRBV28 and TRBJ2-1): DVKVTQSSRYLVKRTGEKVFLECVQDMDHENMFWYRQDPGLGLRLIYFSYDVKMKEKGDIPEGYSVSREKKERFSLILESASTNQTSMYLCASSDGTSGFYLYNEQFFGPGTRLTVL.

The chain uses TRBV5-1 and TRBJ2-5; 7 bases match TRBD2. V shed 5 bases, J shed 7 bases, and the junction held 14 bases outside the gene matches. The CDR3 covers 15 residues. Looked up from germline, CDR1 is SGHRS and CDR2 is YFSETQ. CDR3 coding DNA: TGCGCCAGCAGGGGGCTAGCGGCGTCGTTAGGGACCCAGTACTTC. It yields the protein CASRGLAASLGTQYF.

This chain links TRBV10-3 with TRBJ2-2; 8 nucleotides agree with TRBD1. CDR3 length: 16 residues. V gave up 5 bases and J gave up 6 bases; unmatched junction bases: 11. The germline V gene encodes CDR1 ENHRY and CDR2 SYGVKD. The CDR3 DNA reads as TGTGCCATCAGTTCTCGGTCGACAGGGGACGCCGGGGAGCTGTTTTTT. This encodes CAISSRSTGDAGELFF.

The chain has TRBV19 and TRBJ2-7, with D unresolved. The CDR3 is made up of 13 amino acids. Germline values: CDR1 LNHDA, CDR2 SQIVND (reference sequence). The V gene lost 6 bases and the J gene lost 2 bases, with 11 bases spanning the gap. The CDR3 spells CASSPAKTYEQYF. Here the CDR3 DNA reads TGTGCCAGTAGCCCAGCCAAGACCTACGAGCAGTACTTC.

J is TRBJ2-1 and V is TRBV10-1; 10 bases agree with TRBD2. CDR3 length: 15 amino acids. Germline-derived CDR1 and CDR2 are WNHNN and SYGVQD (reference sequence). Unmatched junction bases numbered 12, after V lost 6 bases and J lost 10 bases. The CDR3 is CASSDALAGAREQFF. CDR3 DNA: TGCGCCAGCAGCGATGCCCTAGCGGGAGCGAGAGAGCAGTTCTTC.

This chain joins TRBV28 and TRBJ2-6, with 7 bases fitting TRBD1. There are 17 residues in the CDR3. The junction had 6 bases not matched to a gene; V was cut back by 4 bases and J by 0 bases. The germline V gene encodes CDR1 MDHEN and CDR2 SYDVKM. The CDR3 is CASSSGQAYSGANVLTF. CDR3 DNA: TGTGCCAGCAGTTCAGGACAGGCCTACTCTGGGGCCAACGTCCTGACTTTC.

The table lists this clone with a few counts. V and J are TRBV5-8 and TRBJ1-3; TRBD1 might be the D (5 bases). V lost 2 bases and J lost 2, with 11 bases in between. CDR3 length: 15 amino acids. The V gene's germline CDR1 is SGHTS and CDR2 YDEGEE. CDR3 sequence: CASSFGRDPGNTIYF. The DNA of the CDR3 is TGTGCCAGCAGCTTCGGCAGGGACCCTGGAAACACCATATATTTT.

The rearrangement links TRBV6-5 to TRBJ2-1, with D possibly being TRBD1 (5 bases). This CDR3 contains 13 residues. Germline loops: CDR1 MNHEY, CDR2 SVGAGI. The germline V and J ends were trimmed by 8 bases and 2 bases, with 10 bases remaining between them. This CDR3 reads CASYPGPYNEQFF. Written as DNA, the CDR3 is TGTGCCAGCTACCCAGGGCCCTACAATGAGCAGTTCTTC.

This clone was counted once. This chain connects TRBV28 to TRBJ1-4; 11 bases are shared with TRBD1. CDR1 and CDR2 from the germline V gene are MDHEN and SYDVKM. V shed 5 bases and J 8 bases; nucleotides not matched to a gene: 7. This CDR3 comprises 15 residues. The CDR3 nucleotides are TGTGCCAGCAGTGGACAGGGGGCGCTCGGAGAAAAACTGTTTTTT. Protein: CASSGQGALGEKLFF.

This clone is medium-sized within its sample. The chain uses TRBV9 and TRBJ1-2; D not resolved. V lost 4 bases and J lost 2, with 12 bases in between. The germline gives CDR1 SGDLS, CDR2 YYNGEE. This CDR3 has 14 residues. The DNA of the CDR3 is TGTGCCAGCAGCCCTGGCGTGGGGAACTATGGCTACACCTTC. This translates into CASSPGVGNYGYTF.

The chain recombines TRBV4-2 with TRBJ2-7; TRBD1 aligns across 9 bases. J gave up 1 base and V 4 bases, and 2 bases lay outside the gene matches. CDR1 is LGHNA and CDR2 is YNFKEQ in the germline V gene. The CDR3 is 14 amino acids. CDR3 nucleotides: TGTGCCAGCAGCCGCGGGACAGGGTCCTACGAGCAGTACTTC. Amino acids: CASSRGTGSYEQYF.

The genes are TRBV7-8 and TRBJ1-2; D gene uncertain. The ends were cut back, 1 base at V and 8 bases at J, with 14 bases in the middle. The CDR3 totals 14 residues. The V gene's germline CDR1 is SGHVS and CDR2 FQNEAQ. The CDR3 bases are TGTGCCAGCAGCTTAGATCGGTCGGGGAGAGGCTACACCTTC. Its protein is CASSLDRSGRGYTF.

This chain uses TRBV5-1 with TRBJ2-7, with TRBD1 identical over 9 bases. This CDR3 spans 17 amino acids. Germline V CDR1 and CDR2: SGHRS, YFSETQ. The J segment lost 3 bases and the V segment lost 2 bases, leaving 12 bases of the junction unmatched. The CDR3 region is CASSFTGTGILIYEQYF. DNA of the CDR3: TGCGCCAGCAGCTTTACCGGGACAGGGATTCTAATCTACGAGCAGTACTTC.

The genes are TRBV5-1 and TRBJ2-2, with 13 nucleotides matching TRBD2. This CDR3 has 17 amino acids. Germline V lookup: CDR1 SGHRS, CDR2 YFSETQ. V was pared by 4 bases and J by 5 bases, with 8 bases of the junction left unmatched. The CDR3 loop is CASSDGLAGVGTGELFF. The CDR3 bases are TGCGCCAGCAGCGACGGACTAGCGGGAGTGGGAACCGGGGAGCTGTTTTTT.

CDR3 amino acids: CASTLRGAGDFYNEQFF. The DNA of the CDR3 is TGTGCCAGCACCCTCCGAGGGGCGGGAGACTTCTACAATGAGCAGTTCTTC. V is TRBV27 and J is TRBJ2-1; TRBD2 matches 7 bases. The CDR3 contains 17 residues. The germline gives CDR1 MNHEY, CDR2 SMNVEV (reference sequence). V lost 7 bases, J lost 3 bases, and 15 bases stayed unmatched.

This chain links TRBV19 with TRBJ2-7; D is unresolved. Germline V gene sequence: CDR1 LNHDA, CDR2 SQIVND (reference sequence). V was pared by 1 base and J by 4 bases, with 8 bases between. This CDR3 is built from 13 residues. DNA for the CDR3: TGTGCCAGTAGTATAGGGGAAGGTTACGAGCAGTACTTC. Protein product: CASSIGEGYEQYF. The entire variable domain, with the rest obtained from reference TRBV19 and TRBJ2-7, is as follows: DGGITQSPKYLFRKEGQNVTLSCEQNLNHDAMYWYRQDPGQGLRLIYYSQIVNDFQKGDIAEGYSVSREKKESFPLTVTSAQKNPTAFYLCASSIGEGYEQYFGPGTRLTVT.

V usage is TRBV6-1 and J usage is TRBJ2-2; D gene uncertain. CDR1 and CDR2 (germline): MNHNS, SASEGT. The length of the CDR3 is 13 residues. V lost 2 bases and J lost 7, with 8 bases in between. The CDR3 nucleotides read TGTGCCAGCAGTGAATACATGTACGGGGAGCTGTTTTTT. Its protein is CASSEYMYGELFF.

The CDR3 sequence is CAWSVTNYGYTF. The CDR3 region has the DNA TGTGCCTGGTCGGTAACTAACTATGGCTACACCTTC. The rearrangement links TRBV30 to TRBJ1-2; D is undetermined. V gave up 5 bases and J gave up 0 bases, with 7 bases separating them. The germline V gene encodes CDR1 GTSNPN and CDR2 SVGIG (reference sequence). This CDR3 has 12 residues.

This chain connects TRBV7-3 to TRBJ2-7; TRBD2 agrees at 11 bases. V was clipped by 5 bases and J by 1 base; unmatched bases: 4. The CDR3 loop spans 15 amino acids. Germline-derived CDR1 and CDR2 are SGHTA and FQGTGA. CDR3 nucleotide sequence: TGTGCCAGCAGCACCGGGACTAGCGGTTCCTACGAGCAGTACTTC. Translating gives CASSTGTSGSYEQYF.